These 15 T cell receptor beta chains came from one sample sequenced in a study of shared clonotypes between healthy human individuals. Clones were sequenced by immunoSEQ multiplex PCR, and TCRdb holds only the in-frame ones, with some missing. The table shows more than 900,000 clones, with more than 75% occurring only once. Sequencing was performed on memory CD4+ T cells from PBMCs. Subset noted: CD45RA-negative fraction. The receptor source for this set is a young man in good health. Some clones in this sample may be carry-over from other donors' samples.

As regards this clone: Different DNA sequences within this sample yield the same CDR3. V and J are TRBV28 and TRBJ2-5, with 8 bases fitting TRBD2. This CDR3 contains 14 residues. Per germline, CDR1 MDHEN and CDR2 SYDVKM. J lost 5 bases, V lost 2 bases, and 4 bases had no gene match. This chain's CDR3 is CASSLAGGRETQYF. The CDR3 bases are TGTGCCAGCAGTTTAGCGGGAGGAAGGGAGACCCAGTACTTC. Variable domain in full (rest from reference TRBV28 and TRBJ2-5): DVKVTQSSRYLVKRTGEKVFLECVQDMDHENMFWYRQDPGLGLRLIYFSYDVKMKEKGDIPEGYSVSREKKERFSLILESASTNQTSMYLCASSLAGGRETQYFGPGTRLLVL.

CDR3 bases: TGCAGCGTTGAAGAGCGGTGGGGGGACAGGGAATGCAATCAGCCCCAGCATTTT. Its protein is CSVEERWGDRECNQPQHF. The chain recombines TRBV29-1 with TRBJ1-5; TRBD1 aligns across 9 bases. Germline CDR1 and CDR2: SQVTM and ANQGSEA. The CDR3 extends over 18 amino acids. J lost 2 bases, V lost 0 bases, and 11 bases had no gene match. Based on the CDR3 plus reference TRBV29-1 and TRBJ1-5, the full variable domain is SAVISQKPSRDICQRGTSLTIQCQVDSQVTMMFWYRQQPGQSLTLIATANQGSEATYESGFVIDKFPISRPNLTFSTLTVSNMSPEDSSIYLCSVEERWGDRECNQPQHFGDGTRLSIL.

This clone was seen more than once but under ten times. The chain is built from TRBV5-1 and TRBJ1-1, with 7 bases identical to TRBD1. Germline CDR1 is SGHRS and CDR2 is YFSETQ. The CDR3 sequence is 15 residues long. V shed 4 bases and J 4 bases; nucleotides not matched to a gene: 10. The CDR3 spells CASSTTTGFGTEAFF. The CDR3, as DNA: TGCGCCAGCAGCACCACGACAGGGTTTGGCACTGAAGCTTTCTTT.

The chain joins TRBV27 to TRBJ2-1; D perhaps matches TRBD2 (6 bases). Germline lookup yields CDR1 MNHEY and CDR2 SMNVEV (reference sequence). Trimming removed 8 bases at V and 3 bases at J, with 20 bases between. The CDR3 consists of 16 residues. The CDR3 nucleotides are TGTGCCAGCCGGGCCTCCGTAGCGGTGGACTACAATGAGCAGTTCTTC. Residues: CASRASVAVDYNEQFF.

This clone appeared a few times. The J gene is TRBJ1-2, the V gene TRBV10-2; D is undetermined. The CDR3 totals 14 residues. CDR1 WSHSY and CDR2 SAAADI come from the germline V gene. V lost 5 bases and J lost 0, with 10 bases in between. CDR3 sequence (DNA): TGCGCCAGCAGTCCTTCGACGGCTAACTATGGCTACACCTTC. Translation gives CASSPSTANYGYTF.

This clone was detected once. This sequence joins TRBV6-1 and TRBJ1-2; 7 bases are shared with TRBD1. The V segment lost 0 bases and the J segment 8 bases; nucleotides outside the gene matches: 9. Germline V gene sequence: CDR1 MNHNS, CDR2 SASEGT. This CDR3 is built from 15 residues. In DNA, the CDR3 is TGTGCCAGCAGTGAAGCCGCGGGACAGAGGAAGGGCTACACCTTC. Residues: CASSEAAGQRKGYTF.

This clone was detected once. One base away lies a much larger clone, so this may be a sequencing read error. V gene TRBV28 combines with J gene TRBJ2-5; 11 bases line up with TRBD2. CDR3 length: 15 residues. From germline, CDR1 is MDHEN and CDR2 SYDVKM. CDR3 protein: CVSSSPLAGGETQYF. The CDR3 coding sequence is TGTGTCAGCAGTTCCCCGCTAGCGGGAGGAGAGACCCAGTACTTC.

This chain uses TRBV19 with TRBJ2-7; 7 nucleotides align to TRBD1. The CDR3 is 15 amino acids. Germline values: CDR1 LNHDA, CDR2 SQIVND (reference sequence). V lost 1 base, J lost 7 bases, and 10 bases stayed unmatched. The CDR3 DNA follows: TGTGCCAGTAGTATAGGCCCAGGGGGATTTGCGGAGCAGTACTTC. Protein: CASSIGPGGFAEQYF.

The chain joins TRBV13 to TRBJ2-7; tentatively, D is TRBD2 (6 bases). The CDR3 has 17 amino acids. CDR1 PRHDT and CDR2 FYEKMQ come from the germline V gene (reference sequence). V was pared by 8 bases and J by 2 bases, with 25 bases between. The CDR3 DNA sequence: TGTGCCAGCGGAGAAAAAGGACGGCTGGACTATCCCTACGAGCAGTACTTC. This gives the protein CASGEKGRLDYPYEQYF.

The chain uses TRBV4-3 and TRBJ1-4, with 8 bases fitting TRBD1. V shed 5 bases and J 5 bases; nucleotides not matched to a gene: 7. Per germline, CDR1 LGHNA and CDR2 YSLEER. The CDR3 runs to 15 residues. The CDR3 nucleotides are TGCGCCAGCAGCTACAGGGGGACGGCGAATGAAAAACTGTTTTTT. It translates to CASSYRGTANEKLFF.

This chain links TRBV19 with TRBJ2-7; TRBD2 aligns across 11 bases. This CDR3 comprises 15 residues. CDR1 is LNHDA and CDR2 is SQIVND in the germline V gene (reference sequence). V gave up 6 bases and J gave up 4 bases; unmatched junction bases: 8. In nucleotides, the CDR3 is TGTGCCAGTAGCATCTCCGGGACTAGCGGTTACGAGCAGTACTTC. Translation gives CASSISGTSGYEQYF.

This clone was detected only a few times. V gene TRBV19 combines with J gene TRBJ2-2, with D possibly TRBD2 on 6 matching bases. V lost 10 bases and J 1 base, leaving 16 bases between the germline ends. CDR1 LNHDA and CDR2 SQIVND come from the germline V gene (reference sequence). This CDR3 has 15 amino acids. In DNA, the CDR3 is TGTGCCACCCGGGGCGGGACGAGGAACACCGGGGAGCTGTTTTTT. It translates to CATRGGTRNTGELFF.

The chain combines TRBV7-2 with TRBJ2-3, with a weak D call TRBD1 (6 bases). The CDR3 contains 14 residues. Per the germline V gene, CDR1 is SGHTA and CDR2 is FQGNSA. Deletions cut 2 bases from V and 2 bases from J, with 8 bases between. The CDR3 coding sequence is TGTGCCAGCAGCTTAAGACAGGTCACAGATACGCAGTATTTT. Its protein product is CASSLRQVTDTQYF.

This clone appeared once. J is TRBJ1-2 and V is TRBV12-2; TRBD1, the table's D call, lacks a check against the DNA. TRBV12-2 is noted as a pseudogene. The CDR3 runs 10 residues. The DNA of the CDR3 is TGTTTGCACAGAACGCATGGCTACACCTTC. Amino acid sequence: CLHRTHGYTF.

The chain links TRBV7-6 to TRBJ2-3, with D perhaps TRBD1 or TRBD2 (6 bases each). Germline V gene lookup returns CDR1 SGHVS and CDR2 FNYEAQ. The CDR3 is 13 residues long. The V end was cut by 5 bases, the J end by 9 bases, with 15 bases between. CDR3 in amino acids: CASSQSRGTTQYF. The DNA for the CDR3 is TGTGCCAGCAGCCAATCCCGGGGGACAACGCAGTATTTT.